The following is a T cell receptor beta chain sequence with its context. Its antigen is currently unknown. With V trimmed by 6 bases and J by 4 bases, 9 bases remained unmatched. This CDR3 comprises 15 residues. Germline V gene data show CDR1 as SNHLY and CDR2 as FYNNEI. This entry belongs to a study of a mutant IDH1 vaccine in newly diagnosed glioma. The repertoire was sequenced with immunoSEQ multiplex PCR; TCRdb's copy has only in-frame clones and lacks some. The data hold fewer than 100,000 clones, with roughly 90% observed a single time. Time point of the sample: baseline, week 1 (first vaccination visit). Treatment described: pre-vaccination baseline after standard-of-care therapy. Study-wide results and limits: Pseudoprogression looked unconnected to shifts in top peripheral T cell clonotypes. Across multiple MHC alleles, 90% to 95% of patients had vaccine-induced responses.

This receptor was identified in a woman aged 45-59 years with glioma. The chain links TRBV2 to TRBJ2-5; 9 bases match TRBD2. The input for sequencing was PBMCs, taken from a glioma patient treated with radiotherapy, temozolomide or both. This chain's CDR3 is CASSPSLLAGETQYF. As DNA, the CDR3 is TGTGCCAGCAGCCCATCCCTACTAGCGGGAGAGACCCAGTACTTC. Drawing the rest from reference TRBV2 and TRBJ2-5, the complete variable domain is EPEVTQTPSHQVTQMGQEVILRCVPISNHLYFYWYRQILGQKVEFLVSFYNNEISEKSEIFDDQFSVERPDGSNFTLKIRSTKLEDSAMYFCASSPSLLAGETQYFGPGTRLLVL.